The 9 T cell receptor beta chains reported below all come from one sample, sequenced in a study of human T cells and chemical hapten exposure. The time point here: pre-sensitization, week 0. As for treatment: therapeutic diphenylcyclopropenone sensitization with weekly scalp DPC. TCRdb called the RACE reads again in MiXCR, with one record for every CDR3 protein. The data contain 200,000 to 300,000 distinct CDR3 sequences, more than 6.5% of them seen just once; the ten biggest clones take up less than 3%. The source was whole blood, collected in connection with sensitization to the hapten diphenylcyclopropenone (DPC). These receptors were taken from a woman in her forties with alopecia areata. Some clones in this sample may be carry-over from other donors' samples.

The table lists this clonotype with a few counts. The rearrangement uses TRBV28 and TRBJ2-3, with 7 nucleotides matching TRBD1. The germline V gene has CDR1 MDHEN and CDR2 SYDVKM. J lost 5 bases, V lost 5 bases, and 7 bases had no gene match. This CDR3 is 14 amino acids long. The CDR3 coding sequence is TGTGCCAGCAGTCTGACAGGGCCGGGAGATACGCAGTATTTT. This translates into CASSLTGPGDTQYF.

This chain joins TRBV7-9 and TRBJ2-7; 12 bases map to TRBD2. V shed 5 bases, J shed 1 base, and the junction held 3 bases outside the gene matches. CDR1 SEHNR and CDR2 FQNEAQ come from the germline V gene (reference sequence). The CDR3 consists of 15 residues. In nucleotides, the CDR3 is TGTGCCAGCAGCGTCCTAGCGGGAGGGTCCTACGAGCAGTACTTC. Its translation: CASSVLAGGSYEQYF. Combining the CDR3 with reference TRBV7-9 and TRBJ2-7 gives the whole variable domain DTGVSQNPRHKITKRGQNVTFRCDPISEHNRLYWYRQTLGQGPEFLTYFQNEAQLEKSRLLSDRFSAERPKGSFSTLEIQRTEQGDSAMYLCASSVLAGGSYEQYFGPGTRLTVT.

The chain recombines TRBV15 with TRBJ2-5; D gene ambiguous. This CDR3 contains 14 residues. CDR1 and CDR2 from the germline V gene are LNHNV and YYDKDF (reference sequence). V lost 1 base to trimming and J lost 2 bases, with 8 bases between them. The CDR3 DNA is TGTGCCACCAGCAGAGGCGGATCACAAGAGACCCAGTACTTC. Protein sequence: CATSRGGSQETQYF.

The CDR3 bases are TGTGCCAGCAGTGGCGCGGGACTAGCGGCCTACGAGCAGTACTTC. Its translation: CASSGAGLAAYEQYF. The chain is built from TRBV6-2 or TRBV6-3 and TRBJ2-7; 11 positions agree with TRBD2. With V trimmed by 5 bases and J by 2 bases, 5 bases remained unmatched. Germline V gives CDR1 MNHEY, CDR2 SVGEGT. The CDR3 runs to 15 residues.

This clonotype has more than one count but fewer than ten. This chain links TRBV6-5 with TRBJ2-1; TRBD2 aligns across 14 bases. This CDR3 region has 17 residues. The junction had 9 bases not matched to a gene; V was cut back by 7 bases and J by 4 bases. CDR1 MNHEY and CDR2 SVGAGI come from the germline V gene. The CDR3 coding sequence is TGTGCCAGCAAGAGGGGGACTAGCGGGAGAAGATACAATGAGCAGTTCTTC. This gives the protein CASKRGTSGRRYNEQFF.

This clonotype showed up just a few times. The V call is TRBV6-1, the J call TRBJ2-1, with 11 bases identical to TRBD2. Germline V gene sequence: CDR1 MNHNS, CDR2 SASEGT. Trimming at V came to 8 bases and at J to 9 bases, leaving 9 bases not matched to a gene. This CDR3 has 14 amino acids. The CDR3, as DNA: TGTGCCAGCTTTGAACTAGCGGGAGTGGGTGAGCAGTTCTTC. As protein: CASFELAGVGEQFF.

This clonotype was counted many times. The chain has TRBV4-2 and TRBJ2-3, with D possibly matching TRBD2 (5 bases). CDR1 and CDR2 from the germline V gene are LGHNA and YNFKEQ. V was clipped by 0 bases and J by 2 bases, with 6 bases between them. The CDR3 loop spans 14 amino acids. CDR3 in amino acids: CASSQERDTDTQYF. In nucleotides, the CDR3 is TGTGCCAGCAGCCAAGAGAGGGACACAGATACGCAGTATTTT.

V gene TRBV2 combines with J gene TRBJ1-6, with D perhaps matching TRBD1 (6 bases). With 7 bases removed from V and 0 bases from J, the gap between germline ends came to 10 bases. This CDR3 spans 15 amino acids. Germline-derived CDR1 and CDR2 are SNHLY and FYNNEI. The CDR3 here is CASTDRSSYNSPLHF. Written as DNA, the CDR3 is TGTGCCAGCACCGACAGGAGCTCCTATAATTCACCCCTCCACTTT. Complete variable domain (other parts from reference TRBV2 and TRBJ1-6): EPEVTQTPSHQVTQMGQEVILRCVPISNHLYFYWYRQILGQKVEFLVSFYNNEISEKSEIFDDQFSVERPDGSNFTLKIRSTKLEDSAMYFCASTDRSSYNSPLHFGNGTRLTVT.

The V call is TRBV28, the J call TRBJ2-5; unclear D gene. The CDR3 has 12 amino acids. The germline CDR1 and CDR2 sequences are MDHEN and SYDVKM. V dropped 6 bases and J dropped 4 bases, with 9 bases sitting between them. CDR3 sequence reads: CASSLQSETQYF. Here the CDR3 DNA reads TGTGCCAGCAGCCTACAATCAGAGACCCAGTACTTC.